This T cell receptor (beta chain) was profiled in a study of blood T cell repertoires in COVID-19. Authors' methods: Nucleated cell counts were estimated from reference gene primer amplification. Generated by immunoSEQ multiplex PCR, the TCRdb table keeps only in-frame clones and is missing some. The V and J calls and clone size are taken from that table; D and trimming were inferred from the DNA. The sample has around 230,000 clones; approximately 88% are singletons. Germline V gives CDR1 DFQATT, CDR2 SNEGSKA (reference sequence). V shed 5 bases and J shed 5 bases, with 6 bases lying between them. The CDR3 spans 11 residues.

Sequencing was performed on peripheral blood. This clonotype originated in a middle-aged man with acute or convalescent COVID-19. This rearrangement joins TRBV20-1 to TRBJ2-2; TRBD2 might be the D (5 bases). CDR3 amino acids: CSAGGTGELFF. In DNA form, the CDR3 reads TGCAGTGCTGGCGGGACCGGGGAGCTGTTTTTT.